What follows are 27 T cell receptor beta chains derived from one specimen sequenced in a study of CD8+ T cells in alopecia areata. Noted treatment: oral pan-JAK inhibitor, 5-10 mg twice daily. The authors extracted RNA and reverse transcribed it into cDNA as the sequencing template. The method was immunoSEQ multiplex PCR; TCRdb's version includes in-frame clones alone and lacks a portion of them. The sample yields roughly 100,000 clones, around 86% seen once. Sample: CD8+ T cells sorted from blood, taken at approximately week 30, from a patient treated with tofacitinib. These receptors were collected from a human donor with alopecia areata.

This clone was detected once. The CDR3 region has the DNA TGTGCCAGCAGCTTAGTATCCAGATCACCTGGGGCCAACGTCCTGACTTTC. This encodes CASSLVSRSPGANVLTF. The genes are TRBV7-9 and TRBJ2-6; D is ambiguous. Germline V gives CDR1 SEHNR, CDR2 FQNEAQ (reference sequence). This CDR3 is 17 amino acids long. Trimming shortened V by 1 base and J by 2 bases, and 12 bases separated the two germline ends.

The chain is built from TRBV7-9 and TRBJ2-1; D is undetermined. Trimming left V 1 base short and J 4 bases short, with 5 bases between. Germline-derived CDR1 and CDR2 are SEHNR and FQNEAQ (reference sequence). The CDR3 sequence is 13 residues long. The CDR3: CASSLDRYNEQFF. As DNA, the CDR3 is TGTGCCAGCAGCTTAGATAGGTACAATGAGCAGTTCTTC.

The CDR3 sequence: CASSLEGDRKAFF. CDR3 nucleotide sequence: TGCGCCAGCAGCTTGGAAGGTGACAGAAAAGCTTTCTTT. The rearrangement links TRBV5-1 to TRBJ1-1, with D possibly being TRBD1 (5 bases). The CDR3 loop spans 13 amino acids. Trimming shortened V by 0 bases and J by 9 bases, and 12 bases separated the two germline ends. Germline V gives CDR1 SGHRS, CDR2 YFSETQ. Full variable domain (missing parts from reference TRBV5-1 and TRBJ1-1): KAGVTQTPRYLIKTRGQQVTLSCSPISGHRSVSWYQQTPGQGLQFLFEYFSETQRNKGNFPGRFSGRQFSNSRSEMNVSTLELGDSALYLCASSLEGDRKAFFGQGTRLTVV.

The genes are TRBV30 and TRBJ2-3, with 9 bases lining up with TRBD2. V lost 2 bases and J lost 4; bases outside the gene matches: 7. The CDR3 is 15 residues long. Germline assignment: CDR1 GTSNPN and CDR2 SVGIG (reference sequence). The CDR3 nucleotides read TGTGCCTGGAGTCTGGCGGGGGGGCTCGCAGATACGCAGTATTTT. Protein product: CAWSLAGGLADTQYF.

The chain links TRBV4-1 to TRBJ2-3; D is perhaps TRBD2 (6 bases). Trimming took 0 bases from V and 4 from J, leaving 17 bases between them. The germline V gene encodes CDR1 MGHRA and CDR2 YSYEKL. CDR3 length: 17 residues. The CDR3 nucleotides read TGCGCCAGCAGCCAAGATCAGGGCGGGATAAGGTCAGATACGCAGTATTTT. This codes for CASSQDQGGIRSDTQYF.

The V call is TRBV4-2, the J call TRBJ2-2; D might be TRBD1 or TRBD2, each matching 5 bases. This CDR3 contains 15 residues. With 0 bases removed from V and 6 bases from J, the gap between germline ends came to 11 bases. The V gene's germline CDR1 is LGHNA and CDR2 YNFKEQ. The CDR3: CASSQDFRGAGELFF. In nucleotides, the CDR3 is TGTGCCAGCAGCCAAGATTTCAGAGGGGCCGGGGAGCTGTTTTTT.

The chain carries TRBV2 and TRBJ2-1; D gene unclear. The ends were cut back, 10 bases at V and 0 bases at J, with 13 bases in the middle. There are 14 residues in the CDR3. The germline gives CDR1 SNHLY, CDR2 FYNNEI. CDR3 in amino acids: CAIKRESSYNEQFF. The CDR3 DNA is TGTGCCATAAAACGTGAGAGCTCCTACAATGAGCAGTTCTTC.

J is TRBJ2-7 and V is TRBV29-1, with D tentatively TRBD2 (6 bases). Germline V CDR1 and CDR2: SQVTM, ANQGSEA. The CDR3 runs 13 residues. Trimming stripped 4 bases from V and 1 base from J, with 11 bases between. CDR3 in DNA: TGCAGCGTTGTGTCGGGAGAATCCTACGAGCAGTACTTC. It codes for CSVVSGESYEQYF.

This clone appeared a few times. CDR3 nucleotides: TGTGCCAGCAGGGGTCCAGGGGCCCTCACAGATACGCAGTATTTT. This codes for CASRGPGALTDTQYF. V gene TRBV7-9 combines with J gene TRBJ2-3, with D possibly being TRBD1 (6 bases). The CDR3 loop spans 15 amino acids. Germline values: CDR1 SEHNR, CDR2 FQNEAQ (reference sequence). The ends were cut back, 6 bases at V and 2 bases at J, with 15 bases in the middle. Based on the CDR3 plus reference TRBV7-9 and TRBJ2-3, the full variable domain is DTGVSQNPRHKITKRGQNVTFRCDPISEHNRLYWYRQTLGQGPEFLTYFQNEAQLEKSRLLSDRFSAERPKGSFSTLEIQRTEQGDSAMYLCASRGPGALTDTQYFGPGTRLTVL.

The CDR3 sequence: CSVEDPSSYEQYF. As DNA, the CDR3 is TGCAGCGTTGAAGACCCTAGCAGCTACGAGCAGTACTTC. This chain joins TRBV29-1 and TRBJ2-7; perhaps TRBD2 as D (5 bases). V dropped 0 bases and J dropped 3 bases, with 9 bases sitting between them. Germline V gene lookup returns CDR1 SQVTM and CDR2 ANQGSEA. This CDR3 region has 13 residues.

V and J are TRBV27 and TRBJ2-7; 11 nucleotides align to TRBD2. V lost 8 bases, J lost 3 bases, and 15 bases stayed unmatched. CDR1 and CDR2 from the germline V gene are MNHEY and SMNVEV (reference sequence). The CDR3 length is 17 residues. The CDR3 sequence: CASRPSGTSGAFYEQYF. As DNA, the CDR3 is TGTGCCAGCCGGCCCTCCGGGACTAGCGGAGCCTTCTACGAGCAGTACTTC.

CDR3 DNA: TGTGCCAGCAGCGTAGTTACAGCCACCTACAATGAGCAGTTCTTC. Translated: CASSVVTATYNEQFF. V and J are TRBV9 and TRBJ2-1; D not resolved. The length of the CDR3 is 15 residues. The germline gives CDR1 SGDLS, CDR2 YYNGEE. With 0 bases removed from V and 2 bases from J, the gap between germline ends came to 9 bases.

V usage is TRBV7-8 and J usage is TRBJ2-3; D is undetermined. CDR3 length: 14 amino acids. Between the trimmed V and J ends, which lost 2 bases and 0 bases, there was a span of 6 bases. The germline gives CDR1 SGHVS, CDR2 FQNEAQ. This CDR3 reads CASSLLGSTDTQYF. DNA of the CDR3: TGTGCCAGCAGCTTACTGGGGAGCACAGATACGCAGTATTTT.

The CDR3 is CASSEALPGDEQYF. The CDR3 region has the DNA TGTGCCAGCAGTGAAGCGCTTCCAGGGGACGAGCAGTACTTC. V is TRBV2 and J is TRBJ2-7; possible D gene TRBD1, 6 bases. The V end was cut by 0 bases, the J end by 5 bases, with 11 bases between. The germline gives CDR1 SNHLY, CDR2 FYNNEI. The CDR3 sequence is 14 residues long.

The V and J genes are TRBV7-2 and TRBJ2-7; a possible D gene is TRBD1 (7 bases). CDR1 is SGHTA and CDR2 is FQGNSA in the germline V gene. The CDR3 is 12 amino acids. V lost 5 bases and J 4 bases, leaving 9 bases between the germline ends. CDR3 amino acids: CASSPGGYEQYF. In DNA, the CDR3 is TGTGCCAGCAGCCCAGGGGGGTACGAGCAGTACTTC.

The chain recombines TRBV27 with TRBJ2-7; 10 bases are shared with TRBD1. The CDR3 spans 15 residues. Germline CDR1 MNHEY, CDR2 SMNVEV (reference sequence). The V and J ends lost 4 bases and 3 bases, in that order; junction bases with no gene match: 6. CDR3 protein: CASSYGTGVIYEQYF. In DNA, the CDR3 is TGTGCCAGCAGTTACGGGACAGGGGTAATCTACGAGCAGTACTTC.

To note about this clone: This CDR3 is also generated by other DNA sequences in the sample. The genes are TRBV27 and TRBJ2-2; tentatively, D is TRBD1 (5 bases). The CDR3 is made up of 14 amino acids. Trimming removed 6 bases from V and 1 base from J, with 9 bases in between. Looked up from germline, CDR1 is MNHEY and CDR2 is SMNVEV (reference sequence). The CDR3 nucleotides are TGTGCCAGCAGCCCAGGGCAGAACACCGGGGAGCTGTTTTTT. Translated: CASSPGQNTGELFF.

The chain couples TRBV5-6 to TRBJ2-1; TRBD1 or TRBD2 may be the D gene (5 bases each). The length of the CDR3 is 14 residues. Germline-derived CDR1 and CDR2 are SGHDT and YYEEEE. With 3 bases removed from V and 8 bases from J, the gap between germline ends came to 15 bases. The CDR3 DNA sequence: TGTGCCAGCAGCTCCGCTCGGGACGCCCATGAGCAGTTCTTC. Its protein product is CASSSARDAHEQFF.

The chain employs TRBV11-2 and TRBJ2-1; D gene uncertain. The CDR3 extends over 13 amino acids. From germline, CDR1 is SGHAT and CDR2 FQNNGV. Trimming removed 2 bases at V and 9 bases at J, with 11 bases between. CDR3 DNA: TGTGCCAGCAGCTTAACGGGTAGACCTGAGCAGTTCTTC. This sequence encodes CASSLTGRPEQFF.

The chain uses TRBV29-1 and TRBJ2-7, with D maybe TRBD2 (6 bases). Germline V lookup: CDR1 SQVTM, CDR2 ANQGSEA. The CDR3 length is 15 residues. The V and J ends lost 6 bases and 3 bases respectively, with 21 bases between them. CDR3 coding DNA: TGCAGCGTGGATTACCGGGACTTACTCCTCTACGAGCAGTACTTC. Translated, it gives CSVDYRDLLLYEQYF.

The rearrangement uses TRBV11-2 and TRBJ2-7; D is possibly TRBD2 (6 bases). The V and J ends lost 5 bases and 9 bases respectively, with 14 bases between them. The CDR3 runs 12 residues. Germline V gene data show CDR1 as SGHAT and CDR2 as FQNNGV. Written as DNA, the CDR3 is TGTGCCAGCAGCCGGGACTCCTTATCGCAGTACTTC. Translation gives CASSRDSLSQYF.

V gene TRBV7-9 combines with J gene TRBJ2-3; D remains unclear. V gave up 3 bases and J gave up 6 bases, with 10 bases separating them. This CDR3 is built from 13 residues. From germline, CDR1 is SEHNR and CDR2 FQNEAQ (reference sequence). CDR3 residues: CASSFPSLDTQYF. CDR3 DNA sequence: TGTGCCAGCAGCTTCCCCTCGCTGGATACGCAGTATTTT.

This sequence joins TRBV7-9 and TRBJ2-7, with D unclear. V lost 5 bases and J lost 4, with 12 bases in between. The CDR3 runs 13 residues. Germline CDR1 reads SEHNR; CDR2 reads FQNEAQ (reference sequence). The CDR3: CASSLPEAYEQYF. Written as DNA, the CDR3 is TGTGCCAGCAGCCTCCCCGAAGCATACGAGCAGTACTTC.

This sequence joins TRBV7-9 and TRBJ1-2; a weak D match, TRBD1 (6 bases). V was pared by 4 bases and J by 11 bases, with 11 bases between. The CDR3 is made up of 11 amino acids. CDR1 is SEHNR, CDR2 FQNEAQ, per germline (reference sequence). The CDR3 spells CASSSLQGYTF. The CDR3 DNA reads TGTGCCAGCAGCTCCCTACAGGGTTACACCTTC.

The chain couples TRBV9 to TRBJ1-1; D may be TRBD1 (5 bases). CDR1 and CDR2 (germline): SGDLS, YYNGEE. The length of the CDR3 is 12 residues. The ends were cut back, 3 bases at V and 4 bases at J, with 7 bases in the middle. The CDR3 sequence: CASSAGSTEAFF. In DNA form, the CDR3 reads TGTGCCAGCAGCGCAGGGTCCACTGAAGCTTTCTTT. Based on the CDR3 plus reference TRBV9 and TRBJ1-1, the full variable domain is DSGVTQTPKHLITATGQRVTLRCSPRSGDLSVYWYQQSLDQGLQFLIQYYNGEERAKGNILERFSAQQFPDLHSELNLSSLELGDSALYFCASSAGSTEAFFGQGTRLTVV.

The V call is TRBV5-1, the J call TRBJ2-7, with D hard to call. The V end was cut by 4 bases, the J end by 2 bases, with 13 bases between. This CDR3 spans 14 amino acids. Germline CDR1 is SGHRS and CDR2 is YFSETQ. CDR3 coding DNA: TGCGCCAGCAGCCCAAAAGACGGACCCTACGAGCAGTACTTC. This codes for CASSPKDGPYEQYF.

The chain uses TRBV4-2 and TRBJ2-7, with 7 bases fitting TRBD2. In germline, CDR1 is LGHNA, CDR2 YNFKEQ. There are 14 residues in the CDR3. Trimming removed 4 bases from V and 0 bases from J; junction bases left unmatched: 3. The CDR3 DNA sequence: TGTGCCAGCAGCCTTGAGCGGGGCTCCTACGAGCAGTACTTC. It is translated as CASSLERGSYEQYF.